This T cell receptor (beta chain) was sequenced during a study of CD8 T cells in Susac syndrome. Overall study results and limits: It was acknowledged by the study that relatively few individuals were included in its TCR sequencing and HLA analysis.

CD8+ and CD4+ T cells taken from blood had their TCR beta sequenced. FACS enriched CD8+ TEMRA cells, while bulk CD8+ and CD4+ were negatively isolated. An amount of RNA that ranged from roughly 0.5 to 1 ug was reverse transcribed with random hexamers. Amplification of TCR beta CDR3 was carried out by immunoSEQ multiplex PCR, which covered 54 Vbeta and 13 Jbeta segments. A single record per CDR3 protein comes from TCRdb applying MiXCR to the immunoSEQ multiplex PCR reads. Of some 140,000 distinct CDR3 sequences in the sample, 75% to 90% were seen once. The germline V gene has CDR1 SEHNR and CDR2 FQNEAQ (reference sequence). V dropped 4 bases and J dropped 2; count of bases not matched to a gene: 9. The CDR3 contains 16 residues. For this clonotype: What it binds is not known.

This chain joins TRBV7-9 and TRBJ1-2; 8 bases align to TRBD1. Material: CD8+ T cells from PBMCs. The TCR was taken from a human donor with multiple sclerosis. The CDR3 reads CASSSSARTGNYGYTF. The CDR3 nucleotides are TGTGCCAGCAGCTCGTCCGCTCGGACAGGGAACTATGGCTACACCTTC.